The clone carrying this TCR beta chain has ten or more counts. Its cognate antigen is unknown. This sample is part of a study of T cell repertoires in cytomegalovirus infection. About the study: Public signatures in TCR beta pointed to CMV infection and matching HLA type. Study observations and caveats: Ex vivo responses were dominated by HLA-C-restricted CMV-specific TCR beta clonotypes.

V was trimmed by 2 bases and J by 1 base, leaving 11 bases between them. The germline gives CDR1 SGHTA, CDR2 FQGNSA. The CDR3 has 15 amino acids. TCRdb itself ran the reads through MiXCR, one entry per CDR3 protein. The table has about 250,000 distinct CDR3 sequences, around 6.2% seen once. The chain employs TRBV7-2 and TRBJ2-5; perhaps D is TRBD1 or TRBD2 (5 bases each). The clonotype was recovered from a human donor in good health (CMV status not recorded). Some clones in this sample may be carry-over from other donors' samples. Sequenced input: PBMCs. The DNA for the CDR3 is TGTGCCAGCAGCTTATCCGGGACGGCCCAAGAGACCCAGTACTTC. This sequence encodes CASSLSGTAQETQYF.